These T cell receptor beta chains were read from a single sample in a study of blood T cell repertoires in COVID-19. The protocol was immunoSEQ multiplex PCR, while the TCRdb copy is restricted to in-frame clones and leaves out a portion. The sample shows around 59,000 clones, around 85% of them seen only once. Source material: peripheral blood. The receptors derive from a human donor in a cohort sampled during active COVID-19. The CDR3 runs from the conserved cysteine through the conserved F or W.

v_gene,j_gene,CDR3aa
TRBV29-1,TRBJ1-1,CSVTGQGLNTEAFF
TRBV3-1/TRBV3-2,TRBJ2-1,CASSQGLAGGLAQFF
TRBV18,TRBJ2-1,CASSPRLLAIQFF
TRBV29-1,TRBJ2-7,CSVLLADPYEQYF
TRBV24-1,TRBJ2-5,CATSDPGTAKTQYF
TRBV6-6,TRBJ1-2,CASSYSSRGDGYTF
TRBV6-5,TRBJ2-7,CASSYSGTGLTEQYF
TRBV4-2,TRBJ2-3,CASSQARLAGGTDTQYF
TRBV7-2,TRBJ2-2,CASSSGLGTGELFF
TRBV6-1,TRBJ2-2,CASSEVYNGELFF
TRBV4-2,TRBJ1-1,CASSSQVLNTEAFF
TRBV27,TRBJ1-1,CASSLRGGQGMYEAFF
TRBV4-3,TRBJ2-7,CASSPSILSSYEQYF
TRBV28,TRBJ1-3,CASTDRASGNTIYF
TRBV24-1,TRBJ2-2,CATSDLFRGDAGELFF
TRBV27,TRBJ2-7,CASSLWGSASGRYEQYF
TRBV14,TRBJ1-1,CASSLSLGQAGTEAFF
TRBV6-5,TRBJ2-1,CASSYEGGRSYNEQFF
TRBV18,TRBJ2-1,CASSRAGQGMNEQFF
TRBV11-2,TRBJ1-2,CASSIIPEGGKYGYTF
TRBV21-1,TRBJ2-2,CASVPEPNTGELFF
TRBV5-1,TRBJ1-1,CASSLGRNTEAFF
TRBV11-2,TRBJ2-1,CASSPQLAGGYNEQFF
TRBV6-4,TRBJ1-1,CASSDSSNTEAFF
TRBV3-1/TRBV3-2,TRBJ2-4,CASSQVQAGKNIQYF
TRBV28,TRBJ1-2,CASLTGVEGYTF
TRBV27,TRBJ1-4,CASPKRDSCNEKLFF
TRBV7-8,TRBJ1-3,CASSFSLEVNTIYF
TRBV3-1/TRBV3-2,TRBJ2-7,CASSQERLRSTGWNQLYEQYF
TRBV4-1,TRBJ2-2,CASSQEGASNTGELFF
TRBV6-4,TRBJ2-3,CASSDYFKTSGRTDTQYF